This T cell receptor beta chain was documented in a study of cytomegalovirus exposure and HLA in healthy donors. Primers: 60 Vbeta forward and 13 Jbeta reverse. Libraries were prepared by immunoSEQ multiplex PCR; TCRdb keeps only in-frame clonotypes and omits some of them. The sample shows about 150,000 clones, approximately 80% of them seen only once. A word on this clone: What it binds is not known.

Whole-study results and caveats: With high specificity and sensitivity, the classifier reportedly diagnosed cytomegalovirus status.

Trimming pared 2 bases from V and 1 base from J, leaving 3 bases between. CDR1 and CDR2 from the germline V gene are SGHAT and FQDESV (reference sequence). CDR3 length equals 13 residues. The chain combines TRBV11-1 with TRBJ1-3; D unclear. The receptor's source is a woman between 35 and 50 years old in good health and CMV-seropositive. Material for sequencing was PBMCs. The CDR3 loop reads CASSLLSGNTIYF. The CDR3, as DNA: TGTGCCAGCAGCTTACTATCTGGAAACACCATATATTTT.